The 30 T cell receptor beta chains below were found in one sample sequenced in a study of T cells in Graves' hyperthyroidism and ophthalmopathy. Amplification of TCR beta CDR3 regions used RNA as the template. The HTBI primer set served for first-round RT-PCR of the TCR CDR3. MiXCR, applied by TCRdb to the multiplex PCR reads, yields one record per CDR3 protein. The data contain a few hundred thousand distinct CDR3 sequences, around a quarter of them singletons. Sequencing input: blood. The receptor set was obtained from a man aged 50-59 years with Graves' hyperthyroidism.

This clonotype was counted a few times. The V call is TRBV20-1, the J call TRBJ1-2, with D tentatively TRBD1 (5 bases). CDR3 length: 14 amino acids. The V end was cut by 3 bases, the J end by 3 bases, with 14 bases between. Germline CDR1 is DFQATT and CDR2 is SNEGSKA (reference sequence). The CDR3 sequence: CSASRAVLDYGYTF. The CDR3 nucleotides read TGCAGTGCTAGCAGGGCAGTCCTGGACTATGGCTACACCTTC.

As to this clonotype: The CDR3 end shows no conserved phenylalanine or tryptophan, and so a read error is likely. The chain uses TRBV7-2 and TRBJ1-5, with D perhaps TRBD1 (6 bases). Trimming cost V 5 bases and J 0 bases, with 11 bases left between them. Looked up from germline, CDR1 is SGHTA and CDR2 is FQGNSA. The CDR3 length is 15 residues. CDR3 sequence reads: CASSPGQYSNQPQHL. In DNA, the CDR3 is TGTGCCAGCAGCCCGGGACAATATAGCAATCAGCCCCAGCATCTT.

The chain has TRBV19 and TRBJ2-7; TRBD2 matches 13 bases. The V gene end was trimmed by 6 bases and the J gene end by 1 base; junction bases not matched to a gene: 3. Germline CDR1 reads LNHDA; CDR2 reads SQIVND (reference sequence). This CDR3 spans 15 amino acids. The CDR3 DNA sequence: TGTGCCAGTAGCAGGACTAGCGGGGGTTCCTACGAGCAGTACTTC. This gives the protein CASSRTSGGSYEQYF.

This clonotype was detected ten times or more. The chain links TRBV28 to TRBJ1-1; 7 bases line up with TRBD1. V dropped 6 bases and J dropped 0; count of bases not matched to a gene: 10. Germline V gene data show CDR1 as MDHEN and CDR2 as SYDVKM. The CDR3 covers 16 residues. The CDR3 reads CASSHGQVLVNTEAFF. As DNA, the CDR3 is TGTGCCAGCAGCCACGGACAGGTCCTAGTGAACACTGAAGCTTTCTTT. Combining the CDR3 with reference TRBV28 and TRBJ1-1 gives the whole variable domain DVKVTQSSRYLVKRTGEKVFLECVQDMDHENMFWYRQDPGLGLRLIYFSYDVKMKEKGDIPEGYSVSREKKERFSLILESASTNQTSMYLCASSHGQVLVNTEAFFGQGTRLTVV.

This clonotype was observed many times. V is TRBV6-1 and J is TRBJ2-3; TRBD2 matches 7 bases. This CDR3 has 14 residues. Germline V lookup: CDR1 MNHNS, CDR2 SASEGT. Trimming removed 4 bases from V and 1 base from J; junction bases left unmatched: 2. In nucleotides, the CDR3 is TGTGCCAGCAGTGTGGCGGGAGGCACAGATACGCAGTATTTT. This sequence encodes CASSVAGGTDTQYF.

This clonotype has more than one count but fewer than ten. The genes are TRBV27 and TRBJ1-5, with 11 nucleotides matching TRBD1. There are 17 residues in the CDR3. The V and J ends lost 6 bases and 3 bases, in that order; junction bases with no gene match: 10. From germline, CDR1 is MNHEY and CDR2 SMNVEV (reference sequence). This CDR3 reads CASRDLDRGLSNQPQHF. The CDR3, as DNA: TGTGCCAGCAGGGACTTGGACAGGGGGCTCTCCAATCAGCCCCAGCATTTT.

In this sample, this clonotype turned up a few times. This sequence joins TRBV6-1 and TRBJ1-5; D may be TRBD1 (6 bases). CDR3 size: 16 residues. V was cut by 4 bases and J by 4 bases, with 17 bases left in between. Per germline, CDR1 MNHNS and CDR2 SASEGT. CDR3 protein: CASSGRGQKLNQPQHF. CDR3 sequence (DNA): TGTGCCAGCAGTGGGCGCGGACAGAAGTTGAATCAGCCCCAGCATTTT.

This clonotype was observed a few times. The rearrangement links TRBV30 to TRBJ1-5; weak D call: TRBD1 (6 bases). V gave up 5 bases and J gave up 0 bases, with 14 bases separating them. The CDR3 extends over 15 amino acids. Germline values: CDR1 GTSNPN, CDR2 SVGIG (reference sequence). CDR3 nucleotide sequence: TGTGCCTGGGCCCCTGGGGGCAATAGCAATCAGCCCCAGCATTTT. As protein: CAWAPGGNSNQPQHF.

This clonotype was found a few times. J is TRBJ2-6 and V is TRBV25-1, with D possibly being TRBD2 (5 bases). CDR1 and CDR2 from the germline V gene are MGHDK and SYGVNS. Deletions cut 1 base from V and 4 bases from J, with 8 bases between. The CDR3 covers 15 residues. The CDR3 region is CASSESRGGANVLTF. In DNA form, the CDR3 reads TGTGCCAGCAGTGAATCACGGGGAGGGGCCAACGTCCTGACTTTC.

The chain links TRBV20-1 to TRBJ2-3, with TRBD2 identical over 11 bases. V shed 4 bases and J 2 bases; nucleotides not matched to a gene: 8. In germline, CDR1 is DFQATT, CDR2 SNEGSKA (reference sequence). The CDR3 totals 16 residues. The CDR3 here is CSAIIAGGGSTDTQYF. Here the CDR3 DNA reads TGCAGTGCTATTATAGCGGGAGGGGGCTCCACAGATACGCAGTATTTT.

The chain combines TRBV3-1 with TRBJ1-1, with 9 bases lining up with TRBD1. This CDR3 contains 16 residues. Germline CDR1 is LGHDT and CDR2 is YNNKEL (reference sequence). V was pared by 1 base and J by 6 bases, with 9 bases of the junction left unmatched. CDR3 coding DNA: TGTGCCAGCAGCCAAGCAACGACAGGGGGGACCTCTGAAGCTTTCTTT. It specifies CASSQATTGGTSEAFF.

This clonotype was picked up a small number of times. The chain carries TRBV18 and TRBJ1-1, with a tentative D call TRBD1 (6 bases). Germline-derived CDR1 and CDR2 are KGHSH and LQKENI. Trimming took off 3 bases at V and 0 bases at J, with 14 bases between the two ends. This CDR3 has 16 amino acids. The CDR3 sequence: CASSPARGKVNTEAFF. The CDR3 DNA sequence: TGTGCCAGCTCACCGGCCAGGGGAAAAGTGAACACTGAAGCTTTCTTT.

This clonotype was counted ten times or more. The rearrangement joins TRBV2 to TRBJ2-7, with 8 positions matching TRBD2. Germline V CDR1 and CDR2: SNHLY, FYNNEI. V trimming: 6 bases; J trimming: 2 bases; junction bases outside the gene matches: 6. The CDR3 length is 14 residues. The CDR3, as DNA: TGTGCCAGCAGGCCCCGAGCGGGAGCCTACGAGCAGTACTTC. Its translation is CASRPRAGAYEQYF. The full variable domain, its missing parts supplied by reference TRBV2 and TRBJ2-7, is EPEVTQTPSHQVTQMGQEVILRCVPISNHLYFYWYRQILGQKVEFLVSFYNNEISEKSEIFDDQFSVERPDGSNFTLKIRSTKLEDSAMYFCASRPRAGAYEQYFGPGTRLTVT.

In DNA form, the CDR3 reads TGTGCCAGCACTCGGGGCGTCCGTACTAGCAATCAGCCCCAGCATTTT. This gives the protein CASTRGVRTSNQPQHF. V is TRBV6-1 and J is TRBJ1-5; tentative D call: TRBD1 (5 bases). Per the germline V gene, CDR1 is MNHNS and CDR2 is SASEGT. There are 16 residues in the CDR3. Trimming removed 7 bases at V and 0 bases at J, with 16 bases between.

CDR3 in amino acids: CAWSHDLSPEAFF. CDR3 in DNA: TGTGCCTGGAGCCATGACTTGAGCCCTGAAGCTTTCTTT. The J gene is TRBJ1-1, the V gene TRBV30; D unclear. Germline CDR1 and CDR2: GTSNPN and SVGIG (reference sequence). Trimming took off 3 bases at V and 6 bases at J, with 14 bases between the two ends. The CDR3 runs to 13 residues.

There are many counts of this clonotype. The chain has TRBV2 and TRBJ2-1; D not certain. Germline V lookup: CDR1 SNHLY, CDR2 FYNNEI. This CDR3 contains 12 residues. With 2 bases removed from V and 8 bases from J, the gap between germline ends came to 7 bases. CDR3 in amino acids: CASSENYYEQFF. CDR3 DNA sequence: TGTGCCAGCAGTGAAAATTACTATGAGCAGTTCTTC.

The CDR3: CASSLGGLAGAYEQYF. The CDR3 nucleotides are TGTGCCAGCAGCCTTGGGGGACTAGCGGGAGCCTACGAGCAGTACTTC. The chain employs TRBV5-6 and TRBJ2-7, with TRBD2 matching 14 bases. The germline CDR1 and CDR2 sequences are SGHDT and YYEEEE. V lost 4 bases, J lost 2 bases, and 5 bases stayed unmatched. The length of the CDR3 is 16 residues.

This clonotype has a handful of counts. The chain has TRBV10-2 and TRBJ2-1, with D uncertain. The CDR3 is made up of 11 amino acids. V was clipped by 3 bases and J by 6 bases, with 3 bases between them. CDR1 WSHSY and CDR2 SAAADI come from the germline V gene. This CDR3 reads CASSEGNEQFF. The CDR3 nucleotides read TGCGCCAGCAGTGAAGGCAATGAGCAGTTCTTC.

The chain carries TRBV3-1 and TRBJ2-7; perhaps TRBD2 as D (5 bases). CDR3 length: 14 residues. Germline V CDR1 and CDR2: LGHDT, YNNKEL (reference sequence). V shed 7 bases and J shed 6 bases, with 19 bases lying between them. CDR3: CASKEAPSQPEQYF. CDR3 sequence (DNA): TGTGCCAGCAAGGAGGCTCCATCTCAACCCGAGCAGTACTTC.

The V call is TRBV12-3 or TRBV12-4, the J call TRBJ2-3; 13 positions agree with TRBD2. Trimming at V came to 6 bases and at J to 5 bases, leaving 8 bases not matched to a gene. This CDR3 is built from 16 residues. CDR3 nucleotides: TGTGCCAGCAGCCCCGGACTAGCGGGAGAGGTAGATACGCAGTATTTT. It specifies CASSPGLAGEVDTQYF.

The rearrangement links TRBV11-1 to TRBJ2-1, with D tentatively TRBD1 (6 bases). Germline CDR1 reads SGHAT; CDR2 reads FQDESV (reference sequence). The CDR3 length is 17 residues. Deletions cut 3 bases from V and 6 bases from J, with 21 bases between. The CDR3 reads CASSFPRRVGQINEQFF. Written as DNA, the CDR3 is TGTGCCAGCAGCTTCCCTCGCCGTGTGGGACAAATCAATGAGCAGTTCTTC.

V usage is TRBV28 and J usage is TRBJ2-1; TRBD2 matches at 7 bases. V trimming: 6 bases; J trimming: 0 bases; junction bases outside the gene matches: 5. The CDR3 has 15 amino acids. The germline CDR1 and CDR2 sequences are MDHEN and SYDVKM. Here the CDR3 DNA reads TGTGCCAGCAGCAAGACTAGCAGCTCCTACAATGAGCAGTTCTTC. Translating it yields CASSKTSSSYNEQFF.

The chain employs TRBV6-2 or TRBV6-3 and TRBJ2-7; 9 bases align to TRBD2. Unmatched junction bases numbered 8, after V lost 5 bases and J lost 0 bases. Germline assignment: CDR1 MNHEY and CDR2 SVGEGT. This CDR3 region has 16 residues. The CDR3 sequence is CASSTPSGRSSYEQYF. The CDR3 region has the DNA TGTGCCAGCAGTACCCCAAGCGGGAGGAGCTCCTACGAGCAGTACTTC.

This clonotype has just a few counts. The chain combines TRBV18 with TRBJ2-2; D not certain. The length of the CDR3 is 13 residues. Germline V gene sequence: CDR1 KGHSH, CDR2 LQKENI. With 3 bases removed from V and 7 bases from J, the gap between germline ends came to 9 bases. This chain's CDR3 is CASSPLPRGELFF. Here the CDR3 DNA reads TGTGCCAGCTCACCCCTTCCCCGCGGGGAGCTGTTTTTT.

The rearrangement joins TRBV6-2 or TRBV6-3 to TRBJ2-3; 13 nucleotides align to TRBD2. Per the germline V gene, CDR1 is MNHEY and CDR2 is SVGEGT. The CDR3 loop spans 17 amino acids. Trimming removed 2 bases from V and 7 bases from J; junction bases left unmatched: 9. The CDR3 sequence: CASSYPPRTSGRYTQYF. The CDR3 coding sequence is TGTGCCAGCAGTTACCCTCCTCGGACTAGCGGGAGATATACGCAGTATTTT.

The genes are TRBV5-1 and TRBJ2-2; TRBD1 matches at 12 bases. The CDR3 spans 16 residues. Germline V gene lookup returns CDR1 SGHRS and CDR2 YFSETQ. Unmatched junction bases numbered 8, after V lost 6 bases and J lost 5 bases. CDR3 bases: TGCGCCAGCAATCAGGGACAGGGGGCAACGACCGGGGAGCTGTTTTTT. Residues: CASNQGQGATTGELFF.

V is TRBV15 and J is TRBJ2-1; TRBD2 matches at 14 bases. Losses at the gene ends were 4 bases for V and 6 bases for J; bases not matched to a gene: 8. The CDR3 has 17 residues. The germline CDR1 and CDR2 sequences are LNHNV and YYDKDF (reference sequence). The CDR3 loop is CATSTRLAGGVFNEQFF. In DNA, the CDR3 is TGTGCCACCAGCACCCGACTAGCGGGAGGGGTTTTCAATGAGCAGTTCTTC.

The V and J genes are TRBV6-1 and TRBJ2-5, with D unclear. The ends were cut back, 6 bases at V and 5 bases at J, with 10 bases in the middle. Germline CDR1 is MNHNS and CDR2 is SASEGT. The CDR3 contains 12 residues. The CDR3 sequence is CASSIGSETQYF. In DNA form, the CDR3 reads TGTGCCAGCAGCATAGGGTCGGAGACCCAGTACTTC.

The rearrangement uses TRBV7-3 and TRBJ2-2; 9 nucleotides agree with TRBD2. CDR1 is SGHTA and CDR2 is FQGTGA in the germline V gene. The CDR3 loop spans 16 amino acids. With 5 bases clipped from V and 6 bases from J, the junction kept 10 bases outside the gene matches. The CDR3 reads CASSPIAGVGAGELFF. CDR3 bases: TGTGCCAGCAGCCCGATAGCGGGAGTCGGGGCCGGGGAGCTGTTTTTT.

This clonotype was observed at least ten times. CDR3 amino acids: CASSLWISRNTGELFF. CDR3 DNA sequence: TGTGCCAGCAGCTTATGGATAAGCAGAAACACCGGGGAGCTGTTTTTT. V gene TRBV11-2 combines with J gene TRBJ2-2; D not resolved. V lost 2 bases to trimming and J lost 2 bases, with 12 bases between them. The CDR3 covers 16 residues. Per germline, CDR1 SGHAT and CDR2 FQNNGV.